The 27 T cell receptor beta chains presented below share a single source sample, sequenced in a study of T cell responses to AZD1222 COVID-19 vaccine. Clones were sequenced by immunoSEQ multiplex PCR, and TCRdb holds only the in-frame ones, with some missing. The sample contains some 97,000 clones, around nine tenths of which appear only once. The sequenced sample was peripheral blood, obtained on day 0 of AZD1222 vaccination. Receptor source: an adult in good health.

This sequence joins TRBV18 and TRBJ2-7, with 13 bases identical to TRBD2. The length of the CDR3 is 17 residues. Unmatched junction bases numbered 10, after V lost 1 base and J lost 7 bases. The germline gives CDR1 KGHSH, CDR2 LQKENI. As DNA, the CDR3 is TGTGCCAGCTCACCACGGAGAACTAGCGGGGGGGCGAGGGAGCAGTACTTC. Residues: CASSPRRTSGGAREQYF.

This chain uses TRBV4-3 with TRBJ2-2; D remains ambiguous. V was pared by 0 bases and J by 6 bases, with 14 bases between. This CDR3 spans 16 amino acids. Germline V gene data show CDR1 as LGHNA and CDR2 as YSLEER. For the CDR3, the DNA is TGCGCCAGCAGCCAAGACCTACCCGGCGTCGCCGGGGAGCTGTTTTTT. Encoded protein: CASSQDLPGVAGELFF.

The rearrangement links TRBV14 to TRBJ2-1; TRBD2 agrees at 10 bases. The V and J ends lost 4 bases and 5 bases, in that order; junction bases with no gene match: 11. This CDR3 has 17 residues. CDR1 and CDR2 (germline): SGHDN, FVKESK. CDR3 sequence reads: CASSRPEVLAGHNEQFF. CDR3 sequence (DNA): TGTGCCAGCAGCCGCCCTGAGGTACTAGCGGGGCACAATGAGCAGTTCTTC.

The rearrangement uses TRBV24-1 and TRBJ1-5, with 10 nucleotides matching TRBD1. Trimming at V came to 4 bases and at J to 2 bases, leaving 4 bases not matched to a gene. The CDR3 is 16 amino acids. The germline V gene has CDR1 KGHDR and CDR2 SFDVKD. The CDR3 sequence: CATSDSGTGGNQPQHF. The CDR3 DNA follows: TGTGCCACCAGTGACTCCGGGACAGGGGGCAATCAGCCCCAGCATTTT.

The chain is built from TRBV19 and TRBJ1-2; 8 nucleotides align to TRBD1. This CDR3 is built from 18 residues. Germline assignment: CDR1 LNHDA and CDR2 SQIVND (reference sequence). Trimming cost V 3 bases and J 6 bases; bases outside gene matches: 18. CDR3 loop: CASSIVPPRTGISDGYTF. The CDR3 DNA follows: TGTGCCAGTAGTATTGTGCCCCCCCGGACAGGGATCTCGGATGGCTACACCTTC.

The chain has TRBV6-5 and TRBJ1-3; D uncertain. This CDR3 contains 12 residues. The germline V and J ends were trimmed by 8 bases and 1 base, with 6 bases remaining between them. Germline loops: CDR1 MNHEY, CDR2 SVGAGI. The CDR3 DNA reads as TGTGCCAGCCACTTTTCTGGAAACACCATATATTTT. The encoded protein is CASHFSGNTIYF.

The rearrangement uses TRBV7-2 and TRBJ2-7; TRBD1 matches 9 bases. The CDR3 is 15 residues long. Germline-derived CDR1 and CDR2 are SGHTA and FQGNSA. J was trimmed by 3 bases and V by 1 base; bases with no gene match: 4. Here the CDR3 DNA reads TGTGCCAGCAGCTTAGGGACAGGGGCCGTCTACGAGCAGTACTTC. It yields the protein CASSLGTGAVYEQYF.

The chain combines TRBV4-1 with TRBJ1-4; possibly TRBD1 for D (6 bases). The CDR3 spans 13 residues. CDR1 is MGHRA, CDR2 YSYEKL, per germline. The ends were cut back, 6 bases at V and 7 bases at J, with 12 bases in the middle. CDR3 region: CASSTGSGEKLFF. CDR3 coding DNA: TGCGCCAGCAGTACAGGGTCAGGTGAAAAACTGTTTTTT.

The chain is built from TRBV10-3 and TRBJ2-5; D might be TRBD1 (6 bases). This CDR3 is 18 amino acids long. Trimming shortened V by 0 bases and J by 1 base, and 18 bases separated the two germline ends. CDR1 and CDR2 (germline): ENHRY, SYGVKD. CDR3 region: CAISESSLAGAFQETQYF. The CDR3 DNA sequence: TGTGCCATCAGTGAGTCGAGTTTGGCAGGGGCCTTCCAAGAGACCCAGTACTTC.

This clone turned up a few times. This sequence joins TRBV2 and TRBJ1-2, with TRBD1 matching over 7 bases. Germline V gives CDR1 SNHLY, CDR2 FYNNEI. The junction had 9 bases not matched to a gene; V was cut back by 6 bases and J by 2 bases. The CDR3 has 15 residues. The CDR3 spells CASRPRTGDNYGYTF. DNA of the CDR3: TGTGCCAGCAGGCCTAGGACAGGAGACAACTATGGCTACACCTTC.

The chain has TRBV9 and TRBJ1-1; 8 bases align to TRBD1. CDR3 length equals 15 residues. Germline assignment: CDR1 SGDLS and CDR2 YYNGEE. V dropped 1 base and J dropped 5; count of bases not matched to a gene: 7. The CDR3 bases are TGTGCCAGCAGCGTATTTGGAACAGGGGGGACTGAAGCTTTCTTT. Translated, it gives CASSVFGTGGTEAFF.

The rearrangement links TRBV5-1 to TRBJ1-1; D is ambiguous. This CDR3 has 16 amino acids. Between the trimmed V and J ends, which lost 0 bases and 1 base, there was a span of 13 bases. Per the germline V gene, CDR1 is SGHRS and CDR2 is YFSETQ. For the CDR3, the DNA is TGCGCCAGCAGCTTGGGTCAACTTGTGACGAACACTGAAGCTTTCTTT. This sequence encodes CASSLGQLVTNTEAFF.

V usage is TRBV7-3 and J usage is TRBJ1-2; maybe TRBD1 (6 bases). The germline V gene has CDR1 SGHTA and CDR2 FQGTGA. The V and J ends lost 3 bases and 8 bases respectively, with 13 bases between them. The length of the CDR3 is 13 residues. This CDR3 is CASSFSGEGGYTF. As DNA, the CDR3 is TGTGCCAGCAGCTTCTCAGGGGAGGGCGGCTACACCTTC.

This clone showed up just once. The genes are TRBV6-2 or TRBV6-3 and TRBJ1-4; 9 positions agree with TRBD1. In germline, CDR1 is MNHEY, CDR2 SVGEGT. The V and J ends lost 0 bases and 9 bases, in that order; junction bases with no gene match: 11. The CDR3 has 17 amino acids. This CDR3 reads CASSYSTGGGGGKKLFF. The CDR3, as DNA: TGTGCCAGCAGTTACTCAACAGGGGGCGGCGGTGGGAAAAAACTGTTTTTT.

The chain employs TRBV4-3 and TRBJ1-4, with a tentative D call TRBD1 (5 bases). The CDR3 loop spans 16 amino acids. V was trimmed by 0 bases and J by 7 bases, leaving 15 bases between them. CDR1 and CDR2 from the germline V gene are LGHNA and YSLEER. DNA for the CDR3: TGCGCCAGCAGCCAAGAGTACGGGGCTCGAGGTGAAAAACTGTTTTTT. This codes for CASSQEYGARGEKLFF.

V gene TRBV7-9 combines with J gene TRBJ1-6; D unclear. Looked up from germline, CDR1 is SEHNR and CDR2 is FQNEAQ (reference sequence). The CDR3 loop spans 12 amino acids. V was clipped by 6 bases and J by 7 bases, with 7 bases between them. The CDR3 is CASSYVNSPLHF. DNA of the CDR3: TGTGCCAGCAGTTATGTAAATTCACCCCTCCACTTT.

V is TRBV10-1 and J is TRBJ2-7, with D unresolved. In germline, CDR1 is WNHNN, CDR2 SYGVQD (reference sequence). The CDR3 consists of 11 residues. Trimming shortened V by 8 bases and J by 0 bases, and 5 bases separated the two germline ends. The CDR3 nucleotides are TGCGCCAGCTGCCCCTCCTACGAGCAGTACTTC. Translated: CASCPSYEQYF.

The chain employs TRBV9 and TRBJ1-1; possibly TRBD1 for D (5 bases). V shed 0 bases and J shed 7 bases, with 13 bases lying between them. This CDR3 has 14 residues. Germline loops: CDR1 SGDLS, CDR2 YYNGEE. This CDR3 is CASSVVGGASEAFF. The CDR3 DNA reads TGTGCCAGCAGCGTAGTCGGCGGGGCGAGTGAAGCTTTCTTT.

V usage is TRBV19 and J usage is TRBJ1-3; perhaps TRBD1 as D (6 bases). Trimming removed 4 bases at V and 2 bases at J, with 15 bases between. The CDR3 runs to 16 residues. CDR1 LNHDA and CDR2 SQIVND come from the germline V gene (reference sequence). CDR3 bases: TGTGCCAGTAGTACGGGCCAGGGGAACGCTGGAAACACCATATATTTT. Its protein is CASSTGQGNAGNTIYF.

For the CDR3, the DNA is TGTGCCTGGAGTTCTAGCGGGGAATACGAGCAGTACTTC. This encodes CAWSSSGEYEQYF. The chain employs TRBV30 and TRBJ2-7; TRBD2 matches 9 bases. Germline CDR1 and CDR2: GTSNPN and SVGIG (reference sequence). V was pared by 2 bases and J by 4 bases, with 3 bases of the junction left unmatched. CDR3 size: 13 residues.

The J gene is TRBJ2-5, the V gene TRBV4-1; TRBD2 is a possible D gene (7 bases). Germline V gene lookup returns CDR1 MGHRA and CDR2 YSYEKL. V was cut by 0 bases and J by 5 bases, with 19 bases left in between. The CDR3 extends over 17 amino acids. The CDR3 protein is CASSQEPGRGAGETQYF. The CDR3 coding sequence is TGCGCCAGCAGCCAAGAGCCAGGCCGGGGGGCTGGGGAGACCCAGTACTTC.

The rearrangement uses TRBV7-2 and TRBJ2-1; 11 bases agree with TRBD2. The germline V gene has CDR1 SGHTA and CDR2 FQGNSA. The V and J ends lost 5 bases and 8 bases, in that order; junction bases with no gene match: 11. This CDR3 is built from 16 residues. In nucleotides, the CDR3 is TGTGCCAGCAGCCCCCCGGAGGCTAGCGGGGGGCATGAGCAGTTCTTC. Its translation: CASSPPEASGGHEQFF.

This clone appeared once. This chain joins TRBV9 and TRBJ2-5; D is unclear. The CDR3 is 15 amino acids. The V end was cut by 0 bases, the J end by 2 bases, with 11 bases between. Germline V gene lookup returns CDR1 SGDLS and CDR2 YYNGEE. The CDR3: CASSVDRTEQETQYF. The CDR3 bases are TGTGCCAGCAGCGTAGACCGCACAGAGCAAGAGACCCAGTACTTC. The complete variable domain, with remaining parts taken from reference TRBV9 and TRBJ2-5, reads DSGVTQTPKHLITATGQRVTLRCSPRSGDLSVYWYQQSLDQGLQFLIQYYNGEERAKGNILERFSAQQFPDLHSELNLSSLELGDSALYFCASSVDRTEQETQYFGPGTRLLVL.

The table lists this clone with a count of one. The gene calls are TRBV9 and TRBJ2-3; TRBD2 agrees at 9 bases. Germline V gene lookup returns CDR1 SGDLS and CDR2 YYNGEE. V gave up 0 bases and J gave up 5 bases; unmatched junction bases: 7. The CDR3 is 16 amino acids. CDR3 nucleotides: TGTGCCAGCAGCGTAGCTAGCGGGGTGGTCGGAGATACGCAGTATTTT. Its translation is CASSVASGVVGDTQYF.

The CDR3 nucleotides read TGTGCCAGCAGCCCCAGCGGGGGGGCGAGTAATGAGCAGTTCTTC. The encoded protein is CASSPSGGASNEQFF. V is TRBV7-3 and J is TRBJ2-1, with 10 positions matching TRBD2. The CDR3 is made up of 15 amino acids. Germline loops: CDR1 SGHTA, CDR2 FQGTGA. Trimming at V came to 5 bases and at J to 7 bases, leaving 8 bases not matched to a gene.

The CDR3 sequence is CSVVTGAGGYTF. The CDR3 region has the DNA TGCAGCGTGGTTACAGGGGCCGGCGGCTACACCTTC. This chain uses TRBV29-1 with TRBJ1-2; 7 bases map to TRBD1. The V gene end was trimmed by 6 bases and the J gene end by 8 bases; junction bases not matched to a gene: 9. The CDR3 sequence is 12 residues long. Germline loops: CDR1 SQVTM, CDR2 ANQGSEA. Looking up the rest from reference TRBV29-1 and TRBJ1-2 gives the full variable domain: SAVISQKPSRDICQRGTSLTIQCQVDSQVTMMFWYRQQPGQSLTLIATANQGSEATYESGFVIDKFPISRPNLTFSTLTVSNMSPEDSSIYLCSVVTGAGGYTFGSGTRLTVV.

This sequence joins TRBV11-2 and TRBJ2-1; TRBD2 aligns across 8 bases. The CDR3 contains 16 residues. CDR1 and CDR2 (germline): SGHAT, FQNNGV. The trim removed 3 bases at V and 6 bases at J, leaving 10 bases unmatched. The CDR3 DNA reads as TGTGCCAGCAGCTTCCGGCGGGGGGTAGCCGTCAATGAGCAGTTCTTC. The encoded protein is CASSFRRGVAVNEQFF. The full variable domain, in which reference TRBV11-2 and TRBJ2-1 provide the parts outside the CDR3, is EAGVAQSPRYKIIEKRQSVAFWCNPISGHATLYWYQQILGQGPKLLIQFQNNGVVDDSQLPKDRFSAERLKGVDSTLKIQPAKLEDSAVYLCASSFRRGVAVNEQFFGPGTRLTVL.